This T cell receptor beta chain stems from a study of identical twins. Study results and caveats: Twin-shared out-of-frame alpha sequences were enriched for low generation probability. There is a chance that invariant MAIT and iNKT cells partially muddied zero-insertion analyses.

V trimming: 6 bases; J trimming: 0 bases; junction bases outside the gene matches: 10. The CDR3 has 17 amino acids. TCRdb ran MiXCR on the 5' RACE reads and lists one entry per CDR3 protein. The data show more than 1.5 million distinct CDR3 sequences, 25% to 35% seen once. Comments on this clonotype: Its antigen remains unidentified.

The rearrangement uses TRBV12-3 or TRBV12-4 and TRBJ2-1; 8 bases map to TRBD2. The sequenced sample was cord blood. The sequence derives from a newborn girl in good health. In nucleotides, the CDR3 is TGTGCCAGCAGCCAGGGAGCGGGAGAACCCTCCTACAATGAGCAGTTCTTC. Translating gives CASSQGAGEPSYNEQFF.